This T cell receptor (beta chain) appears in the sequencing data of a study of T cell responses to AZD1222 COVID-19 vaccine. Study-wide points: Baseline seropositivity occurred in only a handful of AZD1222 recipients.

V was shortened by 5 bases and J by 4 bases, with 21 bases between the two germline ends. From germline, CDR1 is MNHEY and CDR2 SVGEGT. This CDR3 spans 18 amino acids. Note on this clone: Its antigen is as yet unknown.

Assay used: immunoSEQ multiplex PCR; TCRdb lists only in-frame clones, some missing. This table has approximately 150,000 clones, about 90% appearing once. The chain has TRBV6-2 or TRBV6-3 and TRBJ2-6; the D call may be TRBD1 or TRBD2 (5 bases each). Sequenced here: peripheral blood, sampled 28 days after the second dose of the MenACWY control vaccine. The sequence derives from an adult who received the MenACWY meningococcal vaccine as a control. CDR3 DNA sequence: TGTGCCAGCAGTCGGGGCTCAGGCTTCAGGTGGGGGGCCAACGTCCTGACTTTC. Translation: CASSRGSGFRWGANVLTF.